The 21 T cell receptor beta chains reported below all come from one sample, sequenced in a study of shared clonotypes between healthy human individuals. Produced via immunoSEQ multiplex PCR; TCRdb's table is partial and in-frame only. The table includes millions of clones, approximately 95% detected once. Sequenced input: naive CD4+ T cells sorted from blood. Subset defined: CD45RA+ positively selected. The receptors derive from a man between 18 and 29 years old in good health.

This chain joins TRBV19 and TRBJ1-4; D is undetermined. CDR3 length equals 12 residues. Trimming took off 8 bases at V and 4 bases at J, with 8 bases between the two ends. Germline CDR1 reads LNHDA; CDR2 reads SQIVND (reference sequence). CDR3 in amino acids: CASYGINEKLFF. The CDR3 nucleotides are TGTGCCAGTTATGGGATTAATGAAAAACTGTTTTTT.

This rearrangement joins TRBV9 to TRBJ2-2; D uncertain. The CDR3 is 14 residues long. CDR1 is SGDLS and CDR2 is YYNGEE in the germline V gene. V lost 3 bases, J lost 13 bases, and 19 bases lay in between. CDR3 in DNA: TGTGCCAGCAGCGCCACAATCGGCGGCGGTTTGCTGTTTTTT. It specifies CASSATIGGGLLFF. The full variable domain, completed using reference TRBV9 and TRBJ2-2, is DSGVTQTPKHLITATGQRVTLRCSPRSGDLSVYWYQQSLDQGLQFLIQYYNGEERAKGNILERFSAQQFPDLHSELNLSSLELGDSALYFCASSATIGGGLLFFGEGSRLTVL.

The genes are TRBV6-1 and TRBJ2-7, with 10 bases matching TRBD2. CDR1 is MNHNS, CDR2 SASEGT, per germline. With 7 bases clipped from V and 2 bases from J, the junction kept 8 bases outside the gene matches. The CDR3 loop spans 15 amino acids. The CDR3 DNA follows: TGTGCCAGCATAAAGGGAGCGGGAGGGACCTACGAGCAGTACTTC. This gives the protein CASIKGAGGTYEQYF.

The CDR3 DNA reads TGCGCCAGCAGCCCCTCCGAAGGGTGGGGTGAGAATTCACCCCTCCACTTT. Translation: CASSPSEGWGENSPLHF. The chain links TRBV5-1 to TRBJ1-6; D unclear. The length of the CDR3 is 17 residues. V lost 4 bases, J lost 7 bases, and 21 bases lay in between. Germline CDR1 and CDR2: SGHRS and YFSETQ.

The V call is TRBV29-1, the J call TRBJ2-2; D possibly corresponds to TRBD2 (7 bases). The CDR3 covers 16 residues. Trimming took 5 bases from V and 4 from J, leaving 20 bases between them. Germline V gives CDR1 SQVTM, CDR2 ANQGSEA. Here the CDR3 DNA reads TGCAGCGTTTCTCCCGGGGGGCGGGAGCCCACCGGGGAGCTGTTTTTT. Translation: CSVSPGGREPTGELFF.

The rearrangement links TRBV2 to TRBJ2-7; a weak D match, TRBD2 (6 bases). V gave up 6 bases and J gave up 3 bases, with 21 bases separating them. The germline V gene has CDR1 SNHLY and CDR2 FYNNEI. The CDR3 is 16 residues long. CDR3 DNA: TGTGCCAGCAGGACGGACCCGGCGGGGTCAAACTACGAGCAGTACTTC. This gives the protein CASRTDPAGSNYEQYF. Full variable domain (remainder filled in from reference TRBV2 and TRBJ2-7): EPEVTQTPSHQVTQMGQEVILRCVPISNHLYFYWYRQILGQKVEFLVSFYNNEISEKSEIFDDQFSVERPDGSNFTLKIRSTKLEDSAMYFCASRTDPAGSNYEQYFGPGTRLTVT.

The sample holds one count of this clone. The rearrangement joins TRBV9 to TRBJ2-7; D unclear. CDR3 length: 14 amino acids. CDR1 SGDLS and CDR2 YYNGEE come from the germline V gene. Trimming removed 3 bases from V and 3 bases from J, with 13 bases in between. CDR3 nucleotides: TGTGCCAGCAGCGCAGACACAAATCTCTACGAGCAGTACTTC. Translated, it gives CASSADTNLYEQYF. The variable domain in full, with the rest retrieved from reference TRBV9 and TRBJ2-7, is DSGVTQTPKHLITATGQRVTLRCSPRSGDLSVYWYQQSLDQGLQFLIQYYNGEERAKGNILERFSAQQFPDLHSELNLSSLELGDSALYFCASSADTNLYEQYFGPGTRLTVT.

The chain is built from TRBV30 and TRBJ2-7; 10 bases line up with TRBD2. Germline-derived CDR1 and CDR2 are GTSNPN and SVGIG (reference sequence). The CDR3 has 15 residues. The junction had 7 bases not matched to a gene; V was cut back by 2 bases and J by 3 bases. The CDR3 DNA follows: TGTGCCTGGAGTACGTCGCTAGCGGGAGTCTACGAGCAGTACTTC. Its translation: CAWSTSLAGVYEQYF.

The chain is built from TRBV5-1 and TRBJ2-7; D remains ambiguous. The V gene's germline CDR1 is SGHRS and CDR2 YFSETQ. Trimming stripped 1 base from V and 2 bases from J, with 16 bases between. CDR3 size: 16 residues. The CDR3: CASSLYDTRQPYEQYF. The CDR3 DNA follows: TGCGCCAGCAGCTTGTATGACACCCGCCAACCCTACGAGCAGTACTTC.

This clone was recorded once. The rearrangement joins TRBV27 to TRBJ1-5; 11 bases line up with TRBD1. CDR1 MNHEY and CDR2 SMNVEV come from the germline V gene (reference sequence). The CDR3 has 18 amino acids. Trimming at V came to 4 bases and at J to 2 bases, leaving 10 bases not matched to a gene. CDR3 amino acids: CASSSGTGGFGGNQPQHF. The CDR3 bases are TGTGCCAGCAGTTCCGGGACAGGGGGTTTTGGGGGCAATCAGCCCCAGCATTTT.

CDR3 region: CASSLVGGRPPQETQYF. CDR3 nucleotide sequence: TGCGCCAGCAGCTTGGTGGGCGGCAGGCCCCCTCAAGAGACCCAGTACTTC. The chain joins TRBV5-1 to TRBJ2-5, with D unclear. The CDR3 spans 17 residues. The V gene's germline CDR1 is SGHRS and CDR2 YFSETQ. Trimming removed 0 bases from V and 2 bases from J, with 17 bases in between.

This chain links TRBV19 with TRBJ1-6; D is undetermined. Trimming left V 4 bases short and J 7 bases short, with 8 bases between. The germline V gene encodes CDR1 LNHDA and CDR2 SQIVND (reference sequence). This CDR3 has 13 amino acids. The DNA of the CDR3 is TGTGCCAGTAGTAACGGAGCCAATTCACCCCTCCACTTT. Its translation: CASSNGANSPLHF. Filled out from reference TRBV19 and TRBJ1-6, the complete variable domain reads DGGITQSPKYLFRKEGQNVTLSCEQNLNHDAMYWYRQDPGQGLRLIYYSQIVNDFQKGDIAEGYSVSREKKESFPLTVTSAQKNPTAFYLCASSNGANSPLHFGNGTRLTVT.

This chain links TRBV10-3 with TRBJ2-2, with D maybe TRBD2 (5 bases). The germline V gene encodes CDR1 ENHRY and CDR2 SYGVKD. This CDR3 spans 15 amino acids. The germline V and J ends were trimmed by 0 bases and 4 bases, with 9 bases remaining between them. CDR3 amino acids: CAISESRGSTGELFF. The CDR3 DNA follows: TGTGCCATCAGTGAGTCTCGGGGTAGCACCGGGGAGCTGTTTTTT.

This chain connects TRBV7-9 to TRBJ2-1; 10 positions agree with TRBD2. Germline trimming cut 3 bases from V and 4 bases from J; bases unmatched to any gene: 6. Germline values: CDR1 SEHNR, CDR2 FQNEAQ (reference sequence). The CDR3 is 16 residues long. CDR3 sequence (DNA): TGTGCCAGCAGCTTTAGCGGGAGGAGTGGGTACAATGAGCAGTTCTTC. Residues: CASSFSGRSGYNEQFF.

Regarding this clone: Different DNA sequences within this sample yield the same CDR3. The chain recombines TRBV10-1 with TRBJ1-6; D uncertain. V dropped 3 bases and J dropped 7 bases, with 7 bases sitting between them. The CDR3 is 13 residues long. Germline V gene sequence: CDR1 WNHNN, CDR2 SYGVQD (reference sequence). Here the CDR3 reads CASSETSNSPLHF. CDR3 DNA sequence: TGCGCCAGCAGTGAAACGTCCAATTCACCCCTCCACTTT.

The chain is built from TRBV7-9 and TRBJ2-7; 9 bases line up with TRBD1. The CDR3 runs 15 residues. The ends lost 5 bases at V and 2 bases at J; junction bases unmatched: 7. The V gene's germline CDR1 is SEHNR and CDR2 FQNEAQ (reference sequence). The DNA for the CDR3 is TGTGCCAGCAGCCATAGGACAGGGGCTACCTACGAGCAGTACTTC. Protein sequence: CASSHRTGATYEQYF.

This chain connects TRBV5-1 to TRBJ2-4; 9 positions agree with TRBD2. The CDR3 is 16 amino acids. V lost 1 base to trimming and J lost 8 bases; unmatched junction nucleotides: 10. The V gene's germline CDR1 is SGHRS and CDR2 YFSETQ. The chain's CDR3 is CASSLTSGLLGDIQYF. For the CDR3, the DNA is TGCGCCAGCAGCTTGACTAGCGGGCTTCTGGGGGACATTCAGTACTTC.

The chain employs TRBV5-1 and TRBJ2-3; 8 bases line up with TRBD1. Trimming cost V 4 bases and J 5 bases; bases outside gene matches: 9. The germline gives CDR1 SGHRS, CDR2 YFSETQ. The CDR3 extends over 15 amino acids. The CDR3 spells CASSQAGQGVDTQYF. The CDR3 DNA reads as TGCGCCAGCAGCCAAGCCGGACAGGGAGTAGATACGCAGTATTTT. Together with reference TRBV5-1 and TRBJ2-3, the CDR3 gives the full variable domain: KAGVTQTPRYLIKTRGQQVTLSCSPISGHRSVSWYQQTPGQGLQFLFEYFSETQRNKGNFPGRFSGRQFSNSRSEMNVSTLELGDSALYLCASSQAGQGVDTQYFGPGTRLTVL.

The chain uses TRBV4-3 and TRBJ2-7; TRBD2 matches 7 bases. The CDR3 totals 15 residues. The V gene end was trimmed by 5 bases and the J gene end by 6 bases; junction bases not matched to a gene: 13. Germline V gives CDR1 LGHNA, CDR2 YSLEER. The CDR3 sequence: CASSSEPGGGFEQYF. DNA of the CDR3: TGCGCCAGCAGCTCAGAACCGGGAGGCGGGTTCGAGCAGTACTTC.

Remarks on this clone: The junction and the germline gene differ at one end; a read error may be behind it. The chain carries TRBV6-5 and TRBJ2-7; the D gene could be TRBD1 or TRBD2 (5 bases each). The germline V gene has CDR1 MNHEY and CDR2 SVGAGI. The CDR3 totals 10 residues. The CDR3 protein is CASSHIGTLF. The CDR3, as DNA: TGTGCCAGCAGCCATATCGGGACCTTATTC.

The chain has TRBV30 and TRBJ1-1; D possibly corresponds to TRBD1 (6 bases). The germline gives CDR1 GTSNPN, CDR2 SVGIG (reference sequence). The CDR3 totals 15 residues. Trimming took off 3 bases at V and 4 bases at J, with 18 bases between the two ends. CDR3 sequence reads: CAWRALTGKGTEAFF. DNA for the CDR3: TGTGCCTGGAGAGCCCTAACAGGGAAGGGCACTGAAGCTTTCTTT.